This T cell receptor beta chain was captured by sequencing in a study of cytomegalovirus exposure and HLA in healthy donors. Findings and limits, study-wide: One variant, a missense change in DCLRE1C, was linked in a later analysis to TCR beta V- and J-gene trimming. Rare TCR sequences predominated, though certain public TCRs were found in many donors.

The PCR contained 60 Vbeta and 13 Jbeta primers. The protocol was immunoSEQ multiplex PCR, while the TCRdb copy is restricted to in-frame clones and leaves out a portion. The sample holds over 110,000 clones, roughly 80% seen once. The germline V gene encodes CDR1 MDHEN and CDR2 SYDVKM. The CDR3 has 13 residues. About this clone: Its antigen is undetermined.

This sequence was found in a man aged 40-55 years in good health and CMV-seronegative. V gene TRBV28 combines with J gene TRBJ2-5, with 7 bases that match TRBD1. The DNA end is more similar to TRBJ2-7, so the J call may be wrong. The specimen was PBMCs. The CDR3 region has the DNA TGTGCCAGCAGAACACAGGGGACGCGCGAGCAGTACTTC. Translating gives CASRTQGTREQYF.